This record looks at one T cell receptor beta chain sequence and its context. The data were obtained in a study of blood T cell repertoires in COVID-19. Overall study: Sites in the United States, Italy and Spain provided acute and convalescent COVID-19 samples. PBMCs, B-cell-depleted T cells, or T cells were the source of the cDNA or gDNA that made up the material.

Germline CDR1 is SNHLY and CDR2 is FYNNEI. The CDR3 is 13 residues long. V trimming: 9 bases; J trimming: 0 bases; junction bases outside the gene matches: 2. Original methodology: How many nucleated cells were present was estimated from reference gene primer amplification. Measured with immunoSEQ multiplex PCR; TCRdb has only the in-frame clones, and not every one. V and J calls and clone size are as listed in that table; D and trimming were resolved from the DNA. This table holds 150,000 to 200,000 clones, 88% found once. The sequencing sample was made of peripheral blood. This TCR derives from a man in his forties with active or convalescent COVID-19. V gene TRBV2 combines with J gene TRBJ2-1, with 7 bases fitting TRBD2. CDR3 amino acids: CARGGSSYNEQFF. The CDR3 nucleotides read TGTGCCAGGGGGGGGAGCTCCTACAATGAGCAGTTCTTC.